The clone carrying this T cell receptor (beta chain) was observed many times. The antigen is undetermined. V was cut by 4 bases and J by 8 bases, with 12 bases left in between. The CDR3 runs to 13 residues. Germline CDR1 and CDR2: LGHDT and YNNKEL (reference sequence). The TCR beta library used iRepertoire HTBI primers with Arm-PCR amplification of CDR3. TCRdb reprocessed the multiplex PCR reads via MiXCR and lists one record per CDR3 protein. The top ten hold more than 10% of the sample, which has 450,000 to 600,000 distinct CDR3 sequences, roughly 16% seen once. The sample's time point: newly diagnosed GD, antithyroid drugs for less than 3 months. PBMC-extracted RNA yielded the TCR library. A blood draw put around 9.1 milliliters of peripheral blood into EDTA tubes. The entry originates in a study of regulatory T cells in long-lasting Graves disease. General study results and limits: Persistent patients shared about 3,000 public clonotypes among themselves. Newly diagnosed patients shared fewer, at under 1,000.

The same data also contributed to another study, on T cells in Graves' hyperthyroidism and ophthalmopathy. According to that study: A set of HTBI primers served as the primers for a first-round RT-PCR of the TCR CDR3.

Material: peripheral blood mononuclear cells (PBMCs), obtained at new diagnosis, from a patient treated with antithyroid drugs. This TCR derives from a man between 35 and 55 years old with Graves disease. The V gene is TRBV3-1, the J gene TRBJ2-4; D remains ambiguous. The CDR3 nucleotides are TGTGCCAGCAGCCCCGGGCAGTGGGACATTCAGTACTTC. Protein sequence: CASSPGQWDIQYF. Based on the CDR3 plus reference TRBV3-1 and TRBJ2-4, the full variable domain is DTAVSQTPKYLVTQMGNDKSIKCEQNLGHDTMYWYKQDSKKFLKIMFSYNNKELIINETVPNRFSPKSPDKAHLNLHINSLELGDSAVYFCASSPGQWDIQYFGAGTRLSVL.